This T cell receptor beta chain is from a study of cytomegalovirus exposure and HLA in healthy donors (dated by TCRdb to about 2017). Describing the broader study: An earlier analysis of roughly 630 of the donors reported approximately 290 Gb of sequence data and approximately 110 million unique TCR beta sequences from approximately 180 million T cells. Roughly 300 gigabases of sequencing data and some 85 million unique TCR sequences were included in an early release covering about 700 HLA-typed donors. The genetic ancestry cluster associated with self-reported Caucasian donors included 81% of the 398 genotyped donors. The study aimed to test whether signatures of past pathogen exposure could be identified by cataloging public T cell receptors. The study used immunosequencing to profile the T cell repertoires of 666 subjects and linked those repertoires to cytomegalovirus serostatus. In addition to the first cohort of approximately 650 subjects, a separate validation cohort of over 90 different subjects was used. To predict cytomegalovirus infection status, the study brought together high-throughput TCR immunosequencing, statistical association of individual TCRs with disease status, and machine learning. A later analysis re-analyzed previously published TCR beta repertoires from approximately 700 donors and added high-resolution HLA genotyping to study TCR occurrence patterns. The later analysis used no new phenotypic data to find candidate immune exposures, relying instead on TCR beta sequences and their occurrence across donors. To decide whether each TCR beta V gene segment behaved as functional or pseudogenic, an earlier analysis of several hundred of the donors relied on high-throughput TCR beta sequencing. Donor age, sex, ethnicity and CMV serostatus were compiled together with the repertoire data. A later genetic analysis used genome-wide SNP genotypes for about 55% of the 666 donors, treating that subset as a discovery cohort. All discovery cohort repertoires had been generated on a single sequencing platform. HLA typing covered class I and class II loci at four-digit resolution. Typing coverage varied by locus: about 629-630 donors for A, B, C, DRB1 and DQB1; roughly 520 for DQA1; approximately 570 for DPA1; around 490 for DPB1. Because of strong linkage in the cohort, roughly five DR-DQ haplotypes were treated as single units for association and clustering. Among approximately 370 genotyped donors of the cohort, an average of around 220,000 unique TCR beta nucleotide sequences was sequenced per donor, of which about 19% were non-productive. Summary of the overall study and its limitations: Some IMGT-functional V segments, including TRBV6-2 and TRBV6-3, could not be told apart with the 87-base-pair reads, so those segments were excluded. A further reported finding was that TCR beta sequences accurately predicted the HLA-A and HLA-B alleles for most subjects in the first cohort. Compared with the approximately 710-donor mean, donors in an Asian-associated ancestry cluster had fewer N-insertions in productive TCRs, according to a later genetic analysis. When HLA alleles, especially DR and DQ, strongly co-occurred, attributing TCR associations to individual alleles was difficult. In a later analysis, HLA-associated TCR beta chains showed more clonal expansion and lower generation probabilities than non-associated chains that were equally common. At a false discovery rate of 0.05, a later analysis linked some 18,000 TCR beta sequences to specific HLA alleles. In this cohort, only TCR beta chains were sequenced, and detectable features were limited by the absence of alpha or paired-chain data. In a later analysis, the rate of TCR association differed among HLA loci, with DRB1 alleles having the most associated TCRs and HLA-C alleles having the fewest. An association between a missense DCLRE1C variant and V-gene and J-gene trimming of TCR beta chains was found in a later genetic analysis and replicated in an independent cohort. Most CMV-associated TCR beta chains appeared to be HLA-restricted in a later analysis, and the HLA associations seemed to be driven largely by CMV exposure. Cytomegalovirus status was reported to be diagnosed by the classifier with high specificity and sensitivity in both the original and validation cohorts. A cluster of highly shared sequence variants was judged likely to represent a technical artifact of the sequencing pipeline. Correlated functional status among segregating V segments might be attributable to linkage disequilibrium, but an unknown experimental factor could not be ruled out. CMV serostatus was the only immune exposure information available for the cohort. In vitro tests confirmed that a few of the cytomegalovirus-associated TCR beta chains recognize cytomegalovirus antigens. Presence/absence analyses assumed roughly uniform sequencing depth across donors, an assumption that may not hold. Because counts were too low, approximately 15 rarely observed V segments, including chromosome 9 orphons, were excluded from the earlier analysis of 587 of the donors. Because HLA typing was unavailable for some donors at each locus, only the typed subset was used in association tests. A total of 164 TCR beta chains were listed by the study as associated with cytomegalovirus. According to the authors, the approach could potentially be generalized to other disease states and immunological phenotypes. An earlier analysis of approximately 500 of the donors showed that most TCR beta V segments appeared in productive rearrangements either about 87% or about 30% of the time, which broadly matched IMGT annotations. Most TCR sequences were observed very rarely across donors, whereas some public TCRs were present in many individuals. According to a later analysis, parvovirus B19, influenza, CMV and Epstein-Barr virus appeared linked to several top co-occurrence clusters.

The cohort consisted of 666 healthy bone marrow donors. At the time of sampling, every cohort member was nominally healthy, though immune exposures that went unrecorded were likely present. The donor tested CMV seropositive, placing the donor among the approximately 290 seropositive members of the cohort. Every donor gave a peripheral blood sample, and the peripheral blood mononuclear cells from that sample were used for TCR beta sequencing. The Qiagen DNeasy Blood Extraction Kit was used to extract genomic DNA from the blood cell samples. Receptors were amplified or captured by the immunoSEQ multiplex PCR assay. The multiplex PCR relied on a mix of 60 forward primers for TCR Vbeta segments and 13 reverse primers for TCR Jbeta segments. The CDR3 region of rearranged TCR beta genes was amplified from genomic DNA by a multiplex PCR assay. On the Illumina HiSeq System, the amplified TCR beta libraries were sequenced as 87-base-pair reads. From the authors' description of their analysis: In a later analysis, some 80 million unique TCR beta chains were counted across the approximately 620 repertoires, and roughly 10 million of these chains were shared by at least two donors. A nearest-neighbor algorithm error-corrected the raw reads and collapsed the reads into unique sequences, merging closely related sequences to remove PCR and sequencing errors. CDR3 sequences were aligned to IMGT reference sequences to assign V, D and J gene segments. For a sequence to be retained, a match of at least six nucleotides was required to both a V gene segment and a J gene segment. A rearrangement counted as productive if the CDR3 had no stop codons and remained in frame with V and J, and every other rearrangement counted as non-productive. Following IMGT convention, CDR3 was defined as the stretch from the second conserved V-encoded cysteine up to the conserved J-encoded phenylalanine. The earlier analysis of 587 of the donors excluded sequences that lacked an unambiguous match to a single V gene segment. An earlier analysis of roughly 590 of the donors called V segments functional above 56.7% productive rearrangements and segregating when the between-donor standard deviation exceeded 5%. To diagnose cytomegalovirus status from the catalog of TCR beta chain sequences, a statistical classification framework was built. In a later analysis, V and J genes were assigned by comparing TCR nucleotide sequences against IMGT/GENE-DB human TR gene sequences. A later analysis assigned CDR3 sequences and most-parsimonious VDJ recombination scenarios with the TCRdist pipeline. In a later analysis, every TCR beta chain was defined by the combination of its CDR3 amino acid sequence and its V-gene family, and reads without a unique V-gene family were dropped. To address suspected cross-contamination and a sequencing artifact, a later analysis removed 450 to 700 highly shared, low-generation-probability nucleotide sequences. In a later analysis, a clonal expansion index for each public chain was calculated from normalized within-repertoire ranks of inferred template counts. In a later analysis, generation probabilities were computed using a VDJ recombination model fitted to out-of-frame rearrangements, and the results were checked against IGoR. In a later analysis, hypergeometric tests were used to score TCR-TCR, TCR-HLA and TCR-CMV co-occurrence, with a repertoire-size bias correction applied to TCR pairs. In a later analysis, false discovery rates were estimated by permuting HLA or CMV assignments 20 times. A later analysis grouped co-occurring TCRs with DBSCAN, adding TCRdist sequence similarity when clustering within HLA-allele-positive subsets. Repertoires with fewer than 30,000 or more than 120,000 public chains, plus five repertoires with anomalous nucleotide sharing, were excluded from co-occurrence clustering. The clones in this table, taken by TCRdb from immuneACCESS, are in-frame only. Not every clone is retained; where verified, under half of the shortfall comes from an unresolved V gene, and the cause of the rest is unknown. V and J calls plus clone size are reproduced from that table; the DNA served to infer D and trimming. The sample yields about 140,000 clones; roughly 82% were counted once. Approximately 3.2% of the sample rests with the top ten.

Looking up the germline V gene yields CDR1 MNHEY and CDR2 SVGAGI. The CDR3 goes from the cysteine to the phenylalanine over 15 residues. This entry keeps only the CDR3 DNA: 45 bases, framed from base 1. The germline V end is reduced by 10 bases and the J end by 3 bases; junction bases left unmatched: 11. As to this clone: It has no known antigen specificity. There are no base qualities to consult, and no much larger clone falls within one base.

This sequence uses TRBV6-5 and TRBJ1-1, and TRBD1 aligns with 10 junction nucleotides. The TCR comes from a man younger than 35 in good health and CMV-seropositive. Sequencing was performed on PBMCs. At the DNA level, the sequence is TGTGCCATCTATTCCCCCGGGACAGGGGACACTGAAGCTTTCTTT. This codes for CAIYSPGTGDTEAFF.